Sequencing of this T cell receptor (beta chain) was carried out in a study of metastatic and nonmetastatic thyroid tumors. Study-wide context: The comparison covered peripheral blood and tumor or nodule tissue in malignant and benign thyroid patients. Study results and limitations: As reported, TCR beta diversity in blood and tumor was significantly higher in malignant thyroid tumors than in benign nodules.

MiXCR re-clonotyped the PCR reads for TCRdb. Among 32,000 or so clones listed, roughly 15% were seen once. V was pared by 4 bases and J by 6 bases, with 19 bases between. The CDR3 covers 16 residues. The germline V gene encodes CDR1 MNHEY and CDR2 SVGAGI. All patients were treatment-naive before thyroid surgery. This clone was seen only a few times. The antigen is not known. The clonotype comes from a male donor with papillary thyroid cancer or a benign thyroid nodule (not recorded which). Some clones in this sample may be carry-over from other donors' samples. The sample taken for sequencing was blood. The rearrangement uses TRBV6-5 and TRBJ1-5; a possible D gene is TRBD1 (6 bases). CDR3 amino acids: CASSFDIQGRGQPQHF. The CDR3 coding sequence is TGTGCCAGCAGTTTTGATATACAGGGAAGGGGTCAGCCCCAGCATTTT.